Below, one T cell receptor (beta chain) is given with its context. Antigen specificity is unknown. A much larger clone sits a single nucleotide away, making a read error possible. This sample was included in a study of blood T cells in healthy people across ages. Across the whole study: Template switching captured about one barcoded beta molecule per two T cells.

Findings and limits, study-wide: Investigators viewed diversity estimates from one million T cells as underestimates, the study reported. As age increased, TCR beta diversity per million T cells fell in a roughly linear fashion.

Through a sample-barcoded 5' primer and a J-beta primer mix, a second PCR was run for roughly 6 to 11 cycles. A minimum of 2.5 million CDR3-containing paired-end reads was obtained for each sample. TCRdb ran MiXCR on the 5' RACE reads and lists one entry per CDR3 protein. Counted here are some 790,000 distinct CDR3 sequences, more than 25% occurring once; the ten biggest clones make up around 16%. Sequences were obtained from blood. The source is a woman older than 75 in good health.

This CDR3 reads CASGQEWGKVNPRETQYF. The CDR3 nucleotides are TGCGCCAGCGGCCAAGAATGGGGCAAGGTGAACCCAAGGGAGACCCAGTACTTC. The chain combines TRBV4-3 with TRBJ2-5; possibly TRBD1 for D (5 bases). In germline, CDR1 is LGHNA, CDR2 YSLEER. The CDR3 covers 18 residues.